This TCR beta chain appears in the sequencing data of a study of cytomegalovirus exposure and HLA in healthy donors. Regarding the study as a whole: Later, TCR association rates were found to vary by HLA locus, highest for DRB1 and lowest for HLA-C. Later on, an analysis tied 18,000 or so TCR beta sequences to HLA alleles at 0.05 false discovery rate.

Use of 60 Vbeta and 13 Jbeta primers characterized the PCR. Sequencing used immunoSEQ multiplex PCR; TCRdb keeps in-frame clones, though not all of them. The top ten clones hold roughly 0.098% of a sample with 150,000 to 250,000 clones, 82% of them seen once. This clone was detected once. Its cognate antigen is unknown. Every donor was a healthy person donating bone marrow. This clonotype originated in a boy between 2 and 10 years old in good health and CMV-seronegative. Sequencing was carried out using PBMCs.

The CDR3: CASSEVGQGPYEQYF. The CDR3, as DNA: TGTGCCAGCAGTGAAGTGGGACAGGGTCCCTACGAGCAGTACTTC. This chain connects TRBV6-1 to TRBJ2-7; 9 bases line up with TRBD1. This CDR3 region has 15 residues. Trimming cost V 1 base and J 2 bases; bases outside gene matches: 3. Germline lookup yields CDR1 MNHNS and CDR2 SASEGT.